This entry lists 10 T cell receptor beta chains sequenced from one sample in a study of blood T cell repertoires in COVID-19. Sequencing was performed with immunoSEQ multiplex PCR; in TCRdb, only in-frame clones are kept and a portion is missing. The sample records 200,000 to 250,000 clones, 75% to 85% being singletons. The specimen was peripheral blood. These receptors were taken from a woman in her thirties with COVID-19, enrolled during active disease.

The chain carries TRBV9 and TRBJ2-2; 11 positions agree with TRBD2. CDR1 is SGDLS, CDR2 YYNGEE, per germline. The CDR3 spans 16 residues. Trimming cost V 7 bases and J 6 bases; bases outside gene matches: 11. The CDR3 loop is CASGASGRPAAGELFF. For the CDR3, the DNA is TGTGCCAGCGGAGCTAGCGGGAGGCCCGCCGCCGGGGAGCTGTTTTTT.

The CDR3 protein is CASSHGMTEAFF. In DNA form, the CDR3 reads TGTGCCAGCAGCCACGGTATGACTGAAGCTTTCTTT. The chain joins TRBV3-1 (or the pseudogene TRBV3-2) to TRBJ1-1; unclear D gene. The germline V and J ends were trimmed by 3 bases and 5 bases, with 7 bases remaining between them. The germline gives CDR1 LGHDT, CDR2 YNNKEL (reference sequence). The CDR3 spans 12 residues.

The rearrangement uses TRBV9 and TRBJ1-1, with 11 bases lining up with TRBD1. V lost 3 bases and J lost 5; bases outside the gene matches: 6. This CDR3 is built from 15 residues. Germline lookup yields CDR1 SGDLS and CDR2 YYNGEE. The CDR3 bases are TGTGCCAGCAGCGGTTGGACAGGGGGCGGGACTGAAGCTTTCTTT. It yields the protein CASSGWTGGGTEAFF.

The V gene is TRBV20-1, the J gene TRBJ1-1; D might be TRBD1 (6 bases). This CDR3 has 11 amino acids. Germline V gives CDR1 DFQATT, CDR2 SNEGSKA (reference sequence). V was pared by 3 bases and J by 9 bases, with 11 bases between. CDR3 bases: TGCAGTGCTAGGAACACAGGGAAAGCTTTCTTT. Protein sequence: CSARNTGKAFF.

This clone occurred a few times. This chain connects TRBV2 to TRBJ2-1, with 8 bases aligning to TRBD2. CDR1 is SNHLY, CDR2 FYNNEI, per germline. With V trimmed by 7 bases and J by 2 bases, 13 bases remained unmatched. The CDR3 is 17 amino acids. In DNA form, the CDR3 reads TGTGCCAGCACCGAAAGGACTAGCCACTTAACCTACAATGAGCAGTTCTTC. Translated, it gives CASTERTSHLTYNEQFF.

The chain uses TRBV4-3 and TRBJ2-2; TRBD2 aligns across 10 bases. Looked up from germline, CDR1 is LGHNA and CDR2 is YSLEER. The CDR3 covers 19 residues. The trim removed 0 bases at V and 1 base at J, leaving 8 bases unmatched. As DNA, the CDR3 is TGCGCCAGCAGCCAAGACCCACCGGCTAGCGGGGGGAACACCGGGGAGCTGTTTTTT. It translates to CASSQDPPASGGNTGELFF.

This sequence joins TRBV11-3 and TRBJ2-7; 7 nucleotides match TRBD2. The germline V gene has CDR1 SGHNT and CDR2 YENEEA. CDR3 length: 15 residues. J was trimmed by 2 bases and V by 1 base; bases with no gene match: 5. The CDR3 is CASSLGGTTAYEQYF. The CDR3 nucleotides read TGTGCCAGCAGCTTAGGTGGGACTACTGCCTACGAGCAGTACTTC.

The chain recombines TRBV3-1 (or the pseudogene TRBV3-2) with TRBJ2-5, with 10 bases aligning to TRBD2. This CDR3 spans 15 amino acids. V gave up 5 bases and J gave up 2 bases; unmatched junction bases: 5. Germline lookup yields CDR1 LGHDT and CDR2 YNNKEL (reference sequence). CDR3 DNA: TGTGCCAGCAGCTATAGCGGGAGGCTACAAGAGACCCAGTACTTC. This sequence encodes CASSYSGRLQETQYF.

The chain recombines TRBV28 with TRBJ2-7; 8 nucleotides align to TRBD1. The V gene end was trimmed by 7 bases and the J gene end by 4 bases; junction bases not matched to a gene: 6. Per germline, CDR1 MDHEN and CDR2 SYDVKM. The CDR3 loop spans 13 amino acids. In nucleotides, the CDR3 is TGTGCCAGCAAAAAAACAGGGGGGTACGAGCAGTACTTC. This translates into CASKKTGGYEQYF.

CDR3 in DNA: TGCGCCAGCAGCCAGGAGAAAAACATTCAGTACTTC. Residues: CASSQEKNIQYF. The chain joins TRBV4-1 to TRBJ2-4; D remains ambiguous. Germline CDR1 and CDR2: MGHRA and YSYEKL. V was trimmed by 3 bases and J by 4 bases, leaving 4 bases between them. CDR3 length: 12 amino acids.